Listed below are T cell receptor beta chains from one sample, sequenced in a study of cytomegalovirus exposure and HLA in healthy donors. Sequencing was performed with immunoSEQ multiplex PCR; in TCRdb, only in-frame clones are kept and a portion is missing. Seen here are roughly 130,000 clones, roughly four fifths observed once, and the top ten hold over 1%. What was sequenced was PBMCs. The receptor source for this set is a woman in her forties in good health and CMV-seronegative. The CDR3 runs from the conserved cysteine through the conserved F or W. Fields, in order: CDR3 protein, CDR3 DNA, D gene, clone size, V gene, J gene. The D gene is left open where the match is weak. Clone size is given for some rows only: seen once, a few or many times, or a class if the clone is expanded.

CDR3: CASKEPGTGGVEAFF
DNA: TGTGCCAGCAAGGAACCCGGGACAGGGGGGGTTGAAGCTTTCTTT
D: TRBD1
size: NA
V: TRBV6-5
J: TRBJ1-1

CDR3: CASSLNPTGTTYNEQFF
DNA: TGCGCCAGCAGCCTGAACCCGACAGGGACCACCTACAATGAGCAGTTCTTC
D: TRBD1
size: once
V: TRBV5-1
J: TRBJ2-1

CDR3: CASSPRLFPAGYTF
DNA: TGTGCCAGCAGCCCCAGACTATTCCCGGCTGGCTACACCTTC
D: NA
size: few
V: TRBV4-2
J: TRBJ1-2

CDR3: CASSLGDRVNEKLFF
DNA: TGTGCCAGCAGTTTAGGAGACAGGGTTAATGAAAAACTGTTTTTT
D: TRBD1
size: NA
V: TRBV28
J: TRBJ1-4

CDR3: CASEGTGSHYGYTF
DNA: TGTGCCAGCGAAGGGACAGGGTCACACTATGGCTACACCTTC
D: TRBD1
size: NA
V: TRBV9
J: TRBJ1-2

CDR3: CASSLGTHTGELFF
DNA: TGTGCCAGCAGTTTGGGGACACACACCGGGGAGCTGTTTTTT
D: NA
size: NA
V: TRBV28
J: TRBJ2-2

CDR3: CSSSLGAWGGNQETQYF
DNA: TGTTCCAGCAGCTTAGGGGCTTGGGGCGGTAACCAAGAGACCCAGTACTTC
D: NA
size: NA
V: TRBV7-9
J: TRBJ2-5

CDR3: CASIFRGSSYNSPLHF
DNA: TGTGCCAGCATCTTCAGGGGGAGCTCCTATAATTCACCCCTCCACTTT
D: TRBD1
size: NA
V: TRBV5-6
J: TRBJ1-6

CDR3: CASSPTVNTEAFF
DNA: TGTGCCAGCAGCCCCACAGTGAACACTGAAGCTTTCTTT
D: NA
size: NA
V: TRBV11-2
J: TRBJ1-1

CDR3: CASSYGGYSNQPQHF
DNA: TGTGCCAGCAGCTATGGGGGGTATAGCAATCAGCCCCAGCATTTT
D: NA
size: few
V: TRBV4-2
J: TRBJ1-5

CDR3: CASSPLGGTGVYEQYF
DNA: TGTGCCAGCAGCCCCCTGGGCGGGACAGGGGTCTACGAGCAGTACTTC
D: TRBD1
size: NA
V: TRBV4-2
J: TRBJ2-7

CDR3: CASSTTAQYF
DNA: TGTGCCAGCAGCACTACCGCTCAGTACTTC
D: NA
size: NA
V: TRBV21-1
J: TRBJ2-5